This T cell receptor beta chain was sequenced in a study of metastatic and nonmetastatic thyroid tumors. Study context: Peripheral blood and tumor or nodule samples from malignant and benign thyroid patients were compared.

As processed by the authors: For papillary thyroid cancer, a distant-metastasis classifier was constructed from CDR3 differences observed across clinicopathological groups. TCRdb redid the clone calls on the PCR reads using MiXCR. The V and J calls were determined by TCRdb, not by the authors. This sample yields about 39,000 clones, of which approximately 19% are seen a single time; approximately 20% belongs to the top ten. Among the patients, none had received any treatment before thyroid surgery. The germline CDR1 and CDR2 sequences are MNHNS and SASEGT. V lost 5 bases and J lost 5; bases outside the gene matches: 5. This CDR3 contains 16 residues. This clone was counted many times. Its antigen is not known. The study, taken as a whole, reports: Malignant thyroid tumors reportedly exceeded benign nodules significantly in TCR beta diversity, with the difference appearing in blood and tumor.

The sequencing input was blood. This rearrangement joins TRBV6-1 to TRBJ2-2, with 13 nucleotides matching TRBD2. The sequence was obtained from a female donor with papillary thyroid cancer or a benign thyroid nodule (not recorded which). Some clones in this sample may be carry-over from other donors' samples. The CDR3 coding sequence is TGTGCCAGCAGTACCGAGGGACTAGCGGGAACCGGGGAGCTGTTTTTT. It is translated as CASSTEGLAGTGELFF.